This is a list of T cell receptor beta chains from one sample in a study of graft-versus-host responses after intestinal transplantation. Produced via immunoSEQ multiplex PCR; TCRdb's table is partial and in-frame only. The sample yields roughly 100,000 clones, under 95% seen once. No antigens are known for them. The sequenced sample was unstimulated CD8+ T cells sorted from spleen or lymph node cells, obtained before intestinal transplant. The receptors derive from a human donor who received an intestinal transplant. CDR3s include the opening cysteine and the closing phenylalanine or tryptophan.

V	CDR3
TRBV19	CASSIADRGPGELFF
TRBV6-6	CASSYDGAQFF
TRBV15	CATSFGTYNEQFF
TRBV11-2	CASSFYLWDTLEDEQFF
TRBV6-1	CATFLSRDFPYEQYF
TRBV7-8	CASSLLGANQPQHF
TRBV27	CASSLSLLGNNEQFF
TRBV6-6	CASSLSDRGLNEQYF
TRBV4-1	CASSQDTAGNQPQHF
TRBV2	CASSGVGDTPTYEQYF
TRBV27	CASGGATDNSPLHF
TRBV7-8	CASSFTPLRSSERGETQYF
TRBV29-1	CSVGRGGPSEQFF
TRBV30	CAWSVPGGTEAFF
TRBV2	CASSTPTDGSNQPQHF
TRBV4-1	CASSQDRGTEAFF
TRBV2	CASNPWVSSYNEQFF
TRBV6-5	CASSYSEETGELFF
TRBV6-1	CASSPLTGGKTEAFF
TRBV5-1	CASSLVLGNRYEQYF